This T cell receptor beta chain was found in a study of metastatic and nonmetastatic thyroid tumors. On the study more broadly: Blood and tumor or nodule tissue repertoires from malignant and benign thyroid patients were compared. Findings and limits, study-wide: In both blood and tumor samples, TCR beta diversity was reported significantly higher for malignant than benign nodules.

CDR1 is KGHSH, CDR2 LQKENI, per germline. V was clipped by 8 bases and J by 5 bases; unmatched bases: 6. The CDR3 sequence is 13 residues long. Study processing details: Across clinicopathological groups, CDR3 differences served as the basis for building a distant-metastasis classifier for papillary thyroid cancer. TCRdb re-analyzed the PCR reads through MiXCR. These V and J calls originate from TCRdb's pipeline instead of the authors' own analysis. The sample lists 25,000 to 35,000 clones; around 30% were seen once. This clone appeared many times. What it binds is unknown. Every patient underwent thyroid surgery untreated.

The sample consisted of blood. This clonotype was sampled from a female donor with papillary thyroid cancer or a benign thyroid nodule (not recorded which). Some clones in this sample may be carry-over from other donors' samples. The chain couples TRBV18 to TRBJ1-5, with TRBD1 identical over 7 bases. CDR3 bases: TGTGCCAGCCTACAGGGGTTGGATCAGCCCCAGCATTTT. The encoded protein is CASLQGLDQPQHF.